The next 28 T cell receptor beta chains were all read from a single sample in a study. Tregs were sorted as CD4+CD25+CD127-/low cells. Each CDR3 protein gets one entry after TCRdb re-called the 5' RACE reads with MiXCR. The table has 35,000 to 50,000 distinct CDR3 sequences, about 20% seen once. Source material: Tregs sorted from blood. These receptors all come from a female donor with breast cancer.

This clonotype has more than one count but fewer than ten. The V call is TRBV27, the J call TRBJ2-1; TRBD1 is a possible D gene (6 bases). The germline gives CDR1 MNHEY, CDR2 SMNVEV (reference sequence). Deletions cut 0 bases from V and 5 bases from J, with 14 bases between. This CDR3 comprises 16 residues. The CDR3 here is CASSLSRRTENNEQFF. CDR3 coding DNA: TGTGCCAGCAGTTTATCCCGACGGACAGAAAACAATGAGCAGTTCTTC.

Concerning this clonotype: At one boundary the junction diverges from the germline segment, which might be a read error. The V call is TRBV6-5, the J call TRBJ1-1; D uncertain. CDR3 length: 16 residues. Germline V gene lookup returns CDR1 MNHEY and CDR2 SVGAGI. The CDR3 DNA reads TGTGCCAGCAGTAACTCTAAGACGTTGCTGAACACTGAAGCTTTCTTT. Translating gives CASSNSKTLLNTEAFF.

This chain connects TRBV27 to TRBJ2-6, with no clear D. V was trimmed by 5 bases and J by 0 bases, leaving 8 bases between them. CDR1 is MNHEY, CDR2 SMNVEV, per germline (reference sequence). The CDR3 contains 15 residues. This chain's CDR3 is CASSRAFSGANVLTF. The CDR3 nucleotides are TGTGCCAGCAGTCGTGCTTTCTCTGGGGCCAACGTCCTGACTTTC.

There are a few counts of this clonotype. This chain connects TRBV6-5 to TRBJ1-6; possible D gene TRBD1, 5 bases. V lost 5 bases and J 7 bases, leaving 9 bases between the germline ends. Germline loops: CDR1 MNHEY, CDR2 SVGAGI. There are 13 residues in the CDR3. CDR3 protein: CASSPWGNSPLHF. The CDR3 DNA reads as TGTGCCAGCAGTCCTTGGGGGAATTCACCCCTCCACTTT.

This chain joins TRBV24-1 and TRBJ2-2; 9 bases agree with TRBD1. V was pared by 1 base and J by 4 bases, with 6 bases of the junction left unmatched. The CDR3 runs 17 residues. CDR1 and CDR2 (germline): KGHDR, SFDVKD. The CDR3 nucleotides read TGTGCCACCAGTGATTTTCACAGGGGGCTGGGCACCGGGGAGCTGTTTTTT. It specifies CATSDFHRGLGTGELFF.

This sequence joins TRBV28 and TRBJ1-1, with TRBD1 as a possible D gene (6 bases). V gave up 6 bases and J gave up 10 bases, with 15 bases separating them. The CDR3 extends over 12 amino acids. CDR1 MDHEN and CDR2 SYDVKM come from the germline V gene. The CDR3 nucleotides are TGTGCCAGCAGCCCTACAGGGTCTGCAGCTTTCTTT. Amino acids: CASSPTGSAAFF.

This clonotype has more than one count but fewer than ten. The chain couples TRBV19 to TRBJ2-7; unclear D gene. Trimming removed 4 bases from V and 6 bases from J, with 19 bases in between. CDR1 LNHDA and CDR2 SQIVND come from the germline V gene (reference sequence). The CDR3 is 15 amino acids. CDR3 protein: CASSRNSGSRGEQYF. The CDR3 nucleotides are TGTGCCAGTAGTAGAAATTCAGGATCCCGTGGCGAGCAGTACTTC.

There are a few counts of this clonotype. V gene TRBV7-9 combines with J gene TRBJ2-1, with unresolved D. The V gene lost 1 base and the J gene lost 7 bases, with 11 bases spanning the gap. Germline lookup yields CDR1 SEHNR and CDR2 FQNEAQ (reference sequence). There are 14 residues in the CDR3. CDR3 amino acids: CASSLEGFGNEQFF. The CDR3, as DNA: TGTGCCAGCAGCTTAGAAGGGTTCGGGAATGAGCAGTTCTTC.

This clonotype was detected many times. The chain is built from TRBV12-3 or TRBV12-4 and TRBJ1-1, with 8 bases aligning to TRBD1. This CDR3 is 12 amino acids long. Trimming removed 5 bases from V and 7 bases from J; junction bases left unmatched: 3. The CDR3 region is CASSRDRGEAFF. Written as DNA, the CDR3 is TGTGCCAGCAGTCGTGACAGGGGTGAAGCTTTCTTT.

This chain joins TRBV5-1 and TRBJ1-4, with D hard to call. Germline loops: CDR1 SGHRS, CDR2 YFSETQ. V shed 5 bases and J shed 3 bases, with 11 bases lying between them. There are 14 residues in the CDR3. CDR3: CASSSYQANEKLFF. In DNA, the CDR3 is TGCGCCAGCAGTTCTTATCAGGCTAATGAAAAACTGTTTTTT.

The chain joins TRBV6-1 to TRBJ1-1; 7 bases agree with TRBD1. With V trimmed by 5 bases and J by 4 bases, 4 bases remained unmatched. The germline V gene has CDR1 MNHNS and CDR2 SASEGT. The CDR3 extends over 13 amino acids. CDR3 coding DNA: TGTGCCAGCAGTAAAGACAGGGTCACTGAAGCTTTCTTT. Residues: CASSKDRVTEAFF.

This clonotype was counted many times. The chain has TRBV6-1 and TRBJ2-7; D tentatively reads TRBD1 or TRBD2 (5 bases each). Trimming took off 8 bases at V and 7 bases at J, with 21 bases between the two ends. Germline CDR1 is MNHNS and CDR2 is SASEGT. CDR3 length: 14 amino acids. The DNA of the CDR3 is TGTGCCAGCGGGGGAGACGGGTTTCGCCGGGAGCAGTACTTC. This gives the protein CASGGDGFRREQYF.

Points on this clonotype: A much larger clone lies a single base off, so this may be a read error. The chain has TRBV2 and TRBJ2-1; the match to TRBD2 covers 7 bases. The CDR3 covers 14 residues. Germline CDR1 and CDR2: SNHLY and FYNNEI. CDR3 residues: CTSKVAGSYNEQFF. The DNA for the CDR3 is TGTACCAGCAAGGTAGCGGGCTCCTACAATGAGCAGTTCTTC.

This clonotype was seen more than once but under ten times. The chain recombines TRBV28 with TRBJ2-7; no clear D. Trimming took off 3 bases at V and 1 base at J, with 7 bases between the two ends. CDR3 size: 13 residues. From germline, CDR1 is MDHEN and CDR2 SYDVKM. CDR3 DNA sequence: TGTGCCAGCAGTTTTCACGGATCCTACGAGCAGTACTTC. This encodes CASSFHGSYEQYF.

This clonotype has just a few counts. This rearrangement joins TRBV30 to TRBJ1-1; D ambiguous. Germline V gene sequence: CDR1 GTSNPN, CDR2 SVGIG (reference sequence). V was clipped by 0 bases and J by 1 base, with 6 bases between them. The CDR3 has 13 amino acids. CDR3 sequence reads: CAWSVRTNTEAFF. The CDR3, as DNA: TGTGCCTGGAGTGTTCGGACGAACACTGAAGCTTTCTTT.

This clonotype came up a few times. The chain joins TRBV6-1 to TRBJ2-3; unclear D gene. Trimming stripped 2 bases from V and 6 bases from J, with 18 bases between. Germline V gives CDR1 MNHNS, CDR2 SASEGT. The CDR3 is 16 amino acids. In nucleotides, the CDR3 is TGTGCCAGCAGTGAAATTACGGATCTCATTGGGGATACGCAGTATTTT. This codes for CASSEITDLIGDTQYF.

This clonotype appeared once. Given a much more abundant clone one base away, this may be a read error. The rearrangement uses TRBV12-3 or TRBV12-4 and TRBJ1-5; 9 nucleotides align to TRBD1. The ends lost 8 bases at V and 3 bases at J; junction bases unmatched: 5. The CDR3 covers 14 residues. The DNA of the CDR3 is TGTGCCAGCGGAGGACAGGGGCTCAATCAGCCCCAGCATTTT. This encodes CASGGQGLNQPQHF.

This clonotype appeared a few times. This chain joins TRBV24-1 and TRBJ2-1; 12 bases line up with TRBD2. After removal of 3 bases from V and 6 bases from J, the junction contained 20 bases not matched to a gene. The CDR3 consists of 21 residues. CDR1 is KGHDR, CDR2 SFDVKD, per germline. CDR3 amino acids: CATSDARDRGLAGPVPNEQFF. CDR3 DNA sequence: TGTGCCACCAGTGATGCCCGGGACAGAGGACTAGCGGGGCCTGTACCCAATGAGCAGTTCTTC.

This clonotype was counted a few times. The V gene is TRBV13, the J gene TRBJ1-2, with TRBD1 as a possible D gene (6 bases). This CDR3 comprises 16 residues. Per germline, CDR1 PRHDT and CDR2 FYEKMQ (reference sequence). Trimming removed 0 bases from V and 6 bases from J, with 17 bases in between. The CDR3: CASSLGGQGRRNGYTF. The CDR3 nucleotides read TGTGCCAGCAGCTTAGGGGGGCAGGGGCGCCGAAATGGCTACACCTTC.

The V call is TRBV12-3 or TRBV12-4, the J call TRBJ1-2; TRBD1 agrees at 8 bases. The length of the CDR3 is 13 residues. Trimming removed 8 bases from V and 4 bases from J; junction bases left unmatched: 6. The CDR3 bases are TGTGCCAGCGGACAGGGAAATGCCTATGGCTACACCTTC. Protein: CASGQGNAYGYTF.

The rearrangement uses TRBV9 and TRBJ2-6; D tentatively fits TRBD1 or TRBD2 (5 bases each). The CDR3 has 17 residues. Germline V gives CDR1 SGDLS, CDR2 YYNGEE. The ends were cut back, 4 bases at V and 2 bases at J, with 16 bases in the middle. CDR3 sequence (DNA): TGTGCCAGCAGCCCGAGGGGCCTACTCCCTGGGGCCAACGTCCTGACTTTC. Amino acid sequence: CASSPRGLLPGANVLTF.

This clonotype was counted between two and nine times. V and J are TRBV5-1 and TRBJ2-2; TRBD2 agrees at 11 bases. J gave up 6 bases and V 4 bases, and 2 bases lay outside the gene matches. The CDR3 contains 14 residues. Germline V gene data show CDR1 as SGHRS and CDR2 as YFSETQ. For the CDR3, the DNA is TGCGCCAGCAGCGTAGCGGGAGGGCCCGGGGAGCTGTTTTTT. It is translated as CASSVAGGPGELFF.

This clonotype has a count of ten or more. The chain is built from TRBV7-9 and TRBJ2-1, with TRBD2 identical over 11 bases. The germline CDR1 and CDR2 sequences are SEHNR and FQNEAQ (reference sequence). The CDR3 runs to 16 residues. After removal of 0 bases from V and 3 bases from J, the junction contained 1 base not matched to a gene. For the CDR3, the DNA is TGTGCCAGCAGCTTAGCACTAGCGGGGGTCTACAATGAGCAGTTCTTC. Its translation: CASSLALAGVYNEQFF.

The gene calls are TRBV12-3 or TRBV12-4 and TRBJ2-2; 8 nucleotides agree with TRBD1. Trimming removed 11 bases from V and 4 bases from J; junction bases left unmatched: 12. CDR3 length: 15 amino acids. CDR3 in DNA: TGTGCCGGCGCCGGGGGACAGGAGATCACCGGGGAGCTGTTTTTT. It specifies CAGAGGQEITGELFF.

On this clonotype: This clone may be a read error of a much larger clone one base away. This chain uses TRBV9 with TRBJ2-7; D could derive from TRBD1 or TRBD2 (6 bases each). Germline assignment: CDR1 SGDLS and CDR2 YYNGEE. The CDR3 loop spans 15 amino acids. The CDR3 nucleotides are TGTGCCAGCAGCGCAGGGGACTCCCGGACCTACGGGCAGTACTTC. It yields the protein CASSAGDSRTYGQYF.

This clonotype has a count of ten or more. This chain connects TRBV10-3 to TRBJ1-2, with a weak D call TRBD1 (6 bases). Germline CDR1 reads ENHRY; CDR2 reads SYGVKD. V gave up 0 bases and J gave up 6 bases, with 11 bases separating them. This CDR3 contains 14 residues. CDR3 protein: CAISESTQGDGYTF. In nucleotides, the CDR3 is TGTGCCATCAGTGAGTCGACACAGGGTGATGGCTACACCTTC.

This clonotype has a handful of counts. The chain is built from TRBV4-1 and TRBJ2-7; 14 nucleotides line up with TRBD2. The CDR3 contains 18 residues. Per the germline V gene, CDR1 is MGHRA and CDR2 is YSYEKL. V gave up 4 bases and J gave up 7 bases; unmatched junction bases: 15. The chain's CDR3 is CASSPDRGLAGALGEQYF. CDR3 DNA: TGCGCCAGCAGCCCGGACAGGGGACTAGCGGGAGCTCTAGGTGAGCAGTACTTC.

Only a few counts were recorded for this clonotype. The rearrangement joins TRBV7-6 to TRBJ2-1; a possible D gene is TRBD2 (6 bases). V was cut by 5 bases and J by 11 bases, with 16 bases left in between. The CDR3 is made up of 13 amino acids. Per germline, CDR1 SGHVS and CDR2 FNYEAQ. The CDR3 reads CASSQQSGWKQFF. DNA for the CDR3: TGTGCCAGCAGCCAACAAAGCGGGTGGAAGCAGTTCTTC.